A selection of T cell receptor beta chains follows, all from one sample in a study of chronic HIV infection and antiretroviral therapy. MiXCR, applied by TCRdb to the 5' RACE reads, yields one record per CDR3 protein. The sample carries around 30,000 distinct CDR3 sequences, more than 7.5% recorded once. Input material: peripheral blood. The receptor set was obtained from an adult who had HIV and had not received antiretroviral therapy, or was an uninfected healthy control (not recorded which). The conserved cysteine and the conserved F or W are not part of the CDR3 here. The D gene is left open where the match is weak.

TRBV4-3,.,ASSQDWTRNSPLH
TRBV4-1,.,ASSQDRTALGNQY
TRBV6-5,.,ASTKGVNTEAF
TRBV12-3/TRBV12-4,TRBD1,ASSPSARQGAGGYT
TRBV29-1,TRBD2,SVGLAGGQETQY
TRBV7-2,.,ASSLRGSGTDTQY
TRBV10-2,TRBD2,ASSESGLAPDTQY
TRBV5-4,.,ASSATEFYGYT
TRBV20-1,TRBD1,EDRAADTQY
TRBV28,TRBD1,ASSRNRGAAEAF
TRBV7-2,TRBD1,ASSSWGQGARNEQF
TRBV29-1,TRBD2,SVEDRGGYEQY
TRBV29-1,.,SVEDGGTNTEAF
TRBV7-9,TRBD2,ASRLLGISGVRSYNEQF
TRBV15,TRBD1,ATSYRGNTGELF
TRBV5-6,TRBD1,ASRKGAGTEAF
TRBV9,.,ASSVETERVQY
TRBV29-1,.,SVALDGNNEKLF
TRBV10-3,.,AISPGEGANQPQH
TRBV7-6,.,ASSTSGTSYEQY
TRBV3-1,TRBD1,ASSLKTGANSGNTIY
TRBV27,.,ASSFLGLGGRGTEAF
TRBV4-3,TRBD1,ASSQDRTGNYGYT
TRBV2,.,ASRGTGQGNTIY
TRBV14,.,ASSHPRVNTEAF
TRBV29-1,.,SVEGWAASNTEAF
TRBV2,.,ASLSGETQY
TRBV14,.,ASSQDDRFSEKLF
TRBV2,.,ASQADMSGANVLT
TRBV12-3/TRBV12-4,TRBD1,ASRRYRGLNTEAF
TRBV2,TRBD2,ASKVGAGAQETQY
TRBV30,TRBD2,AWTGRLAGGASHNEQF
TRBV4-3,TRBD2,ASSQDTSGGVGEQF
TRBV29-1,TRBD1,SVLTRDRSDEQY
TRBV27,.,ASSGEALNTEAF
TRBV5-1,TRBD2,ASTLNTAGVETQY
TRBV10-3,TRBD1,ATDEQGTYNEQF
TRBV29-1,.,SVETGGVYEQY
TRBV5-1,TRBD2,ASRNRGGQIDTQY
TRBV7-9,.,ASSFRNTEAF
TRBV11-2,.,ASSLDLETQY
TRBV28,TRBD1,ASSTTGTAYEQY
TRBV7-9,.,ASSITGPNTEAF
TRBV7-2,.,ASSHGGQGTEAF
TRBV29-1,.,SVGRGRGDGYT
TRBV4-1,.,ASSQEKGKKF
TRBV12-3/TRBV12-4,TRBD1,ASNLQGQQNSPLH
TRBV20-1,TRBD2,SAPGAGEGTDTQY